This TCR beta chain is drawn from a study of tumor-infiltrating lymphocytes in primary liver carcinoma. The CDR3 loop spans 15 amino acids. Trimming at V came to 4 bases and at J to 2 bases, leaving 6 bases not matched to a gene. Germline CDR1 reads SGHRS; CDR2 reads YFSETQ. TCR beta cDNA was prepared out of 500 ng total RNA by means of a constant-region primer. Researchers made the TCR beta libraries by running three nested multiplex PCR rounds with slightly modified ARM-PCR. With TRBV1-TRBV30 forward primers and a C-beta reverse primer, the first two PCR rounds were run for nine to eleven cycles each. In TCRdb, the multiplex PCR reads were re-called with MiXCR into one record per CDR3 protein. The data contain about 64,000 distinct CDR3 sequences, about 65% of them singletons. Co-extraction yielded RNA and DNA from around 20-30 mg of unsorted bulk tissue. The sample holds many counts of this clonotype. Antigen unknown.

Points from the study as a whole: Among the pair types, tumor region pairs showed more overlap than tumor-adjacent and tumor-blood pairs.

Sequenced sample: liver tumor tissue from sampling region 4. Subset noted: tumor region T4, right-lateral pole. The chain links TRBV5-1 to TRBJ2-5, with TRBD1 matching 9 bases. This sequence originates from a man between 40 and 49 years old with primary liver carcinoma and hepatitis B virus infection. The CDR3 loop is CASSQTGGEQETQYF. CDR3 DNA: TGCGCCAGCAGCCAGACAGGGGGAGAACAAGAGACCCAGTACTTC. The full variable domain, in which reference TRBV5-1 and TRBJ2-5 provide the parts outside the CDR3, is KAGVTQTPRYLIKTRGQQVTLSCSPISGHRSVSWYQQTPGQGLQFLFEYFSETQRNKGNFPGRFSGRQFSNSRSEMNVSTLELGDSALYLCASSQTGGEQETQYFGPGTRLLVL.